This TCR beta chain was sequenced during a study of T cell repertoires in cytomegalovirus infection (dated by TCRdb to 2018 to 2020). Some background on the complete study: Donor HLA type was relevant to the analysis, as public TCR beta signatures indicated carriage of CMV infection together with the matching HLA type. Study-wide findings and limitations: The ex vivo response was dominated by HLA-C-restricted CMV-specific TCR beta clonotypes, and the single most frequent clonotype in two of eight donors was supplied by these HLA-C-restricted clonotypes. In both this cohort and an independent roughly 360-donor cohort, the cumulative frequency of public TCR beta family members distinguished carriers of CMV infection plus the relevant HLA type.

The sequencing machine was an Illumina HiSeq 1500. TCRdb trimmed the raw reads at Q25, called clones with MiXCR and kept productive beta chains. All rows with the same CDR3 protein become a single entry with the most common DNA and genes. In this sample the table shows about 250,000 distinct CDR3 sequences, more than 15% of which occur a single time. The ten largest account for over 40% of the sample. About this clonotype itself: Its antigen has not been determined. Base-call qualities are not available, and no considerably larger clone is one nucleotide away.

Trimming at the junction amounts to 3 bases on V and 5 bases on J, and the germline ends lie 11 bases apart. Taken from the germline V gene, the CDR1 and CDR2 loops are MDHEN and SYDVKM. The CDR3 starts with the cysteine, ends with the phenylalanine, and has 13 residues. Here the CDR3 DNA is all that survives: 39 bases in frame from base 1. The origin of this receptor is a human donor in good health (CMV status not recorded). Some clones in this sample may be carry-over from other donors' samples. The chain joins TRBV28 to TRBJ2-7; the D gene cannot be resolved reliably. The sequenced material came from CD8+ T cells from PBMCs. The CDR3 loop reads CASSFWASDEQYF. The nucleotides read TGTGCCAGCAGTTTTTGGGCTTCGGACGAGCAGTACTTC.